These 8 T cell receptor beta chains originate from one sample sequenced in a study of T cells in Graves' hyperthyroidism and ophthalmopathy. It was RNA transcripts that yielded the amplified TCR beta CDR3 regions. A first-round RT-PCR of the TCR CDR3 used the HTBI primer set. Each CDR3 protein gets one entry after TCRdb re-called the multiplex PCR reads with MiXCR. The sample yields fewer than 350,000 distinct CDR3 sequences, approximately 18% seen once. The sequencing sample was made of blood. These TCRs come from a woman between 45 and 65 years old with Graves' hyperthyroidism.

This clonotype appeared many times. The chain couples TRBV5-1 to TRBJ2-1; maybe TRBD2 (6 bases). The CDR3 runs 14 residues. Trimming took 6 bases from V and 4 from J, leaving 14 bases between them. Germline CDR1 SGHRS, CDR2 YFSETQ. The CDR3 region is CASTPDYTYNEQFF. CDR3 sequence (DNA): TGCGCCAGCACCCCGGACTACACTTACAATGAGCAGTTCTTC. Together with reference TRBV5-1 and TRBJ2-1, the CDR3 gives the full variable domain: KAGVTQTPRYLIKTRGQQVTLSCSPISGHRSVSWYQQTPGQGLQFLFEYFSETQRNKGNFPGRFSGRQFSNSRSEMNVSTLELGDSALYLCASTPDYTYNEQFFGPGTRLTVL.

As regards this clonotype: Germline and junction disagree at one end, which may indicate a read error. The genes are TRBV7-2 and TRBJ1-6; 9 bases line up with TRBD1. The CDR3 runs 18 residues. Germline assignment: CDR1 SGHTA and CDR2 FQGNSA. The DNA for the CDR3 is TGTGCCAGCAGCGCCGGGACAGGGATCCCTATACTGGGTTCACACCTCCACTTT. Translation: CASSAGTGIPILGSHLHF.

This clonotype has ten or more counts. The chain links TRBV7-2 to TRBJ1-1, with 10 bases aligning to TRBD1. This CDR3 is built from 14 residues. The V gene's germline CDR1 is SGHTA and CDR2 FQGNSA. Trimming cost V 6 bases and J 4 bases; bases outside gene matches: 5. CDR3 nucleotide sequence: TGTGCCAGCAGTAAAGACAGGGGGCTCACTGAAGCTTTCTTT. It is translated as CASSKDRGLTEAFF.

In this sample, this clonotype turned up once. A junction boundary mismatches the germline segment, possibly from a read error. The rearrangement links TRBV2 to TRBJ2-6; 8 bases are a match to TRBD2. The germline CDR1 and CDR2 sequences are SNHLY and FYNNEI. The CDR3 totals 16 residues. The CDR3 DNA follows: TGTGCCAGCAGTGGAGCGGGGGCGCCAGGGGCCAACGCCCTGACTTTC. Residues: CASSGAGAPGANALTF.

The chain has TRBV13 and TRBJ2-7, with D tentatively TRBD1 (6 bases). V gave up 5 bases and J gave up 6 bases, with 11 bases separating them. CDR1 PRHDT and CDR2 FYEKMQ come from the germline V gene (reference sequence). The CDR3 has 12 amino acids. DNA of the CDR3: TGTGCCAGCAGCGAAACAGGGACCGAGCAGTACGTC. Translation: CASSETGTEQYV.

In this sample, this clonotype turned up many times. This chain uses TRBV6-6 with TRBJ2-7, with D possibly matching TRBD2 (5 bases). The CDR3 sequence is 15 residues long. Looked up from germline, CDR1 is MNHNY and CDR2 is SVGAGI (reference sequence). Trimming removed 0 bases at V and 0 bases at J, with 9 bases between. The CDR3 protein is CASSYSRGVSYEQYF. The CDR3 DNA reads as TGTGCCAGCAGTTACTCACGGGGTGTCTCCTACGAGCAGTACTTC.

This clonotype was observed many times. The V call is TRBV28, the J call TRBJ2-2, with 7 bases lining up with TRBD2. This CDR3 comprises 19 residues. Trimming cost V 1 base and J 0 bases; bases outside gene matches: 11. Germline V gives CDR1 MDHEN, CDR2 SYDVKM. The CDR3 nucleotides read TGTGCCAGCAGTTTATCTACCCCTATGGCGGGAGCGAACACCGGGGAGCTGTTTTTT. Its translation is CASSLSTPMAGANTGELFF.

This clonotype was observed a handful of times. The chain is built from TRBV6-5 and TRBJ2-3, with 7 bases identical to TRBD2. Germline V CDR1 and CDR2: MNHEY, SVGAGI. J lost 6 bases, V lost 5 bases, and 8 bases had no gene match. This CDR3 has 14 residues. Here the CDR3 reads CASSEASGTDTQYF. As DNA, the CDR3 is TGTGCCAGCAGTGAGGCTAGCGGAACCGATACGCAGTATTTT.